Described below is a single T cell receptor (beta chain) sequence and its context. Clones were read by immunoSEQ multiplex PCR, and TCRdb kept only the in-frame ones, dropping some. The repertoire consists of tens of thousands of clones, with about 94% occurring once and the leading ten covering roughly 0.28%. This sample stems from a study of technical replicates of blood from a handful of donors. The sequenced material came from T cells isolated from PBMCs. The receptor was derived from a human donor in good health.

For the CDR3, the DNA is TGTGCCTGGAGTGCGGGGGAGGGTGAGCAGTTCTTC. This encodes CAWSAGEGEQFF. The J gene is TRBJ2-1, the V gene TRBV30, with 7 bases fitting TRBD2. The germline V gene has CDR1 GTSNPN and CDR2 SVGIG (reference sequence). The junction had 3 bases not matched to a gene; V was cut back by 1 base and J by 9 bases. The CDR3 is made up of 12 amino acids.